The 18 T cell receptor beta chains given below trace back to one sample, sequenced in a study of a mutant IDH1 vaccine in newly diagnosed glioma. Specified time point: baseline, week 1 (first vaccination visit). Specified treatment: pre-vaccination baseline after standard-of-care therapy. Clones were sequenced by immunoSEQ multiplex PCR, and TCRdb holds only the in-frame ones, with some missing. The sample contains about 34,000 clones, 65% to 80% of which appear only once. Here the sequenced sample was peripheral blood mononuclear cells (PBMCs), taken from a glioma patient treated with radiotherapy, temozolomide or both. The receptors here all came from a man aged 45-65 years with glioma. Some clones in this sample may be carry-over from other donors' samples.

This clone showed up just a few times. The chain joins TRBV11-2 to TRBJ2-7; no reliable D call. Germline CDR1 is SGHAT and CDR2 is FQNNGV. Trimming took 3 bases from V and 9 from J, leaving 18 bases between them. The CDR3 contains 14 residues. The DNA for the CDR3 is TGTGCCAGCAGCTTCGTCGGGTCTGGCCTCAGGCAGTACTTC. Translated: CASSFVGSGLRQYF.

The CDR3 DNA sequence: TGTGCCAGCAGTCTAACCTCCGATATGAACACTGAAGCTTTCTTT. This gives the protein CASSLTSDMNTEAFF. This chain uses TRBV28 with TRBJ1-1; D is unresolved. This CDR3 has 15 residues. Deletions cut 5 bases from V and 0 bases from J, with 13 bases between. CDR1 and CDR2 (germline): MDHEN, SYDVKM.

The rearrangement joins TRBV5-1 to TRBJ1-6; D might be TRBD1 (5 bases). CDR3 length: 12 amino acids. Germline V gives CDR1 SGHRS, CDR2 YFSETQ. Trimming pared 5 bases from V and 9 bases from J, leaving 9 bases between. For the CDR3, the DNA is TGCGCCAGCAGTGACGGGGCTTCACCCCTCCACTTT. It codes for CASSDGASPLHF.

This clone has just one count. This sequence joins TRBV5-1 and TRBJ2-5, with D possibly matching TRBD2 (6 bases). The germline V gene has CDR1 SGHRS and CDR2 YFSETQ. This CDR3 has 14 amino acids. V was cut by 6 bases and J by 5 bases, with 17 bases left in between. CDR3 sequence (DNA): TGCGCCAGCAACCAGTTGGGACTCAGGGAGACCCAGTACTTC. Amino acid sequence: CASNQLGLRETQYF.

The chain links TRBV11-1 to TRBJ2-2; a possible D gene is TRBD1 (6 bases). V was trimmed by 1 base and J by 3 bases, leaving 9 bases between them. The CDR3 is 15 residues long. The germline V gene encodes CDR1 SGHAT and CDR2 FQDESV (reference sequence). The DNA of the CDR3 is TGTGCCAGCAGCTTAGGTCAGGGGCACACCGGGGAGCTGTTTTTT. Translation gives CASSLGQGHTGELFF.

V usage is TRBV10-2 and J usage is TRBJ1-2, with D maybe TRBD1 (5 bases). The germline V gene encodes CDR1 WSHSY and CDR2 SAAADI. V was shortened by 7 bases and J by 8 bases, with 17 bases between the two germline ends. This CDR3 has 13 amino acids. The CDR3 reads CASTEGPVGGYTF. The DNA for the CDR3 is TGCGCCAGCACGGAGGGGCCTGTCGGCGGCTACACCTTC.

The chain has TRBV10-2 and TRBJ2-2, with D hard to call. This CDR3 comprises 12 residues. The germline V gene has CDR1 WSHSY and CDR2 SAAADI. Trimming cost V 4 bases and J 5 bases, with 5 bases left between them. The CDR3 DNA reads TGCGCCAGCAGTGGTGGAACCGGGGAGCTGTTTTTT. This translates into CASSGGTGELFF.

The chain combines TRBV7-9 with TRBJ2-3; D might be TRBD2 (6 bases). Per germline, CDR1 SEHNR and CDR2 FQNEAQ (reference sequence). Trimming stripped 1 base from V and 0 bases from J, with 11 bases between. This CDR3 has 16 amino acids. For the CDR3, the DNA is TGTGCCAGCAGCTTAGGATCGGGGGAAAGCACAGATACGCAGTATTTT. Translated, it gives CASSLGSGESTDTQYF.

This rearrangement joins TRBV6-5 to TRBJ2-1; 7 bases are shared with TRBD2. The germline V gene encodes CDR1 MNHEY and CDR2 SVGAGI. This CDR3 is 15 amino acids long. Germline trimming cut 2 bases from V and 6 bases from J; bases unmatched to any gene: 7. The CDR3 protein is CASSYGGEGPNEQFF. In DNA form, the CDR3 reads TGTGCCAGCAGTTACGGGGGGGAGGGCCCCAATGAGCAGTTCTTC.

The chain uses TRBV5-5 and TRBJ2-7; D may be TRBD1 (5 bases). V was cut by 0 bases and J by 1 base, with 14 bases left in between. CDR3 length: 16 residues. Germline CDR1 and CDR2: SGHKS and YYEKEE (reference sequence). The DNA of the CDR3 is TGTGCCAGCAGCTTGGCCGCGCGCGACAGATCCTACGAGCAGTACTTC. As protein: CASSLAARDRSYEQYF.

This chain connects TRBV7-6 to TRBJ2-5, with 7 positions matching TRBD1. The ends lost 0 bases at V and 4 bases at J; junction bases unmatched: 2. CDR1 is SGHVS and CDR2 is FNYEAQ in the germline V gene. The CDR3 loop spans 14 amino acids. The CDR3 reads CASSLAGGVETQYF. The CDR3 nucleotides are TGTGCCAGCAGCTTAGCAGGGGGCGTAGAGACCCAGTACTTC.

This clone was seen a handful of times. The genes are TRBV5-1 and TRBJ1-5; D remains unclear. This CDR3 region has 14 residues. V lost 4 bases to trimming and J lost 5 bases, with 13 bases between them. Germline CDR1 SGHRS, CDR2 YFSETQ. Written as DNA, the CDR3 is TGCGCCAGCAGCCAGAGCTACGGGGATCAGCCCCAGCATTTT. Its translation: CASSQSYGDQPQHF.

This clone rates as medium-sized. The chain joins TRBV29-1 to TRBJ2-1; D perhaps matches TRBD2 (6 bases). Trimming cost V 4 bases and J 4 bases, with 11 bases left between them. The CDR3 runs to 13 residues. Per germline, CDR1 SQVTM and CDR2 ANQGSEA. The CDR3 DNA reads as TGCAGCGTTGCCGGGGGTCTATACAATGAGCAGTTCTTC. This translates into CSVAGGLYNEQFF.

This sequence joins TRBV18 and TRBJ2-1; 8 bases fit TRBD2. Trimming removed 3 bases from V and 8 bases from J; junction bases left unmatched: 9. This CDR3 comprises 15 residues. Germline V gene sequence: CDR1 KGHSH, CDR2 LQKENI. The CDR3 DNA reads as TGTGCCAGCTCACCGGGACAAATGGGACTAGATGAGCAGTTCTTC. This sequence encodes CASSPGQMGLDEQFF.

The chain uses TRBV7-2 and TRBJ2-3, with 11 bases lining up with TRBD2. J gave up 2 bases and V 3 bases, and 10 bases lay outside the gene matches. The CDR3 totals 18 residues. Germline loops: CDR1 SGHTA, CDR2 FQGNSA. CDR3 nucleotide sequence: TGTGCCAGCAGCTTCGCTATGGGACTAGCGGAGAACACAGATACGCAGTATTTT. It encodes CASSFAMGLAENTDTQYF. The variable domain in full, with the rest retrieved from reference TRBV7-2 and TRBJ2-3, is GAGVSQSPSNKVTEKGKDVELRCDPISGHTALYWYRQSLGQGLEFLIYFQGNSAPDKSGLPSDRFSAERTGGSVSTLTIQRTQQEDSAVYLCASSFAMGLAENTDTQYFGPGTRLTVL.

The chain joins TRBV19 to TRBJ1-2, with D perhaps matching TRBD1 (5 bases). CDR3 length: 15 amino acids. V shed 3 bases and J shed 0 bases, with 11 bases lying between them. CDR1 and CDR2 (germline): LNHDA, SQIVND (reference sequence). CDR3 amino acids: CASSINRLANYGYTF. The CDR3 bases are TGTGCCAGTAGTATCAACAGGTTAGCTAACTATGGCTACACCTTC.

The chain recombines TRBV6-6 with TRBJ1-5; TRBD1 matches 7 bases. Germline V gene sequence: CDR1 MNHNY, CDR2 SVGAGI (reference sequence). The CDR3 covers 14 residues. J lost 6 bases, V lost 7 bases, and 9 bases had no gene match. The CDR3 DNA follows: TGTGCCAGCACCAACCCAGGGGGAGGTCAGCCCCAGCATTTT. It is translated as CASTNPGGGQPQHF.

The rearrangement joins TRBV19 to TRBJ1-5; 8 bases map to TRBD1. Losses at the gene ends were 10 bases for V and 4 bases for J; bases not matched to a gene: 15. This CDR3 comprises 16 residues. Germline CDR1 reads LNHDA; CDR2 reads SQIVND (reference sequence). CDR3 protein: CATTTTGTGSNQPQHF. In nucleotides, the CDR3 is TGTGCCACGACCACCACAGGGACAGGCAGTAATCAGCCCCAGCATTTT.